Shown below are 29 T cell receptor beta chains from a single sample sequenced in a study of CD4 and CD8 cells across lung adenocarcinoma regions. TCRdb re-called the PCR reads with MiXCR, one entry per CDR3 protein. The table shows approximately 11,000 distinct CDR3 sequences, with about 61% occurring only once. Sequencing input: CD8+ T cells from the margin of a lung tumor. These receptors were collected from a male donor with lung adenocarcinoma. The CD4 and CD8 labels of this study may be unreliable.

The V and J genes are TRBV6-1 and TRBJ2-3; 9 bases align to TRBD2. Germline lookup yields CDR1 MNHNS and CDR2 SASEGT. V dropped 7 bases and J dropped 4; count of bases not matched to a gene: 15. CDR3 length equals 17 residues. CDR3 coding DNA: TGTGCCAGCACCAGCCCGGGAGCGGGGGGTCCACCAGATACGCAGTATTTT. It yields the protein CASTSPGAGGPPDTQYF.

This clonotype has only a few counts. This chain uses TRBV27 with TRBJ2-1; 9 bases are a match to TRBD1. After removal of 5 bases from V and 4 bases from J, the junction contained 18 bases not matched to a gene. Looked up from germline, CDR1 is MNHEY and CDR2 is SMNVEV (reference sequence). The CDR3 has 19 residues. CDR3: CASSPEWASGTGIYNEQFF. CDR3 nucleotides: TGTGCCAGCAGTCCTGAGTGGGCTTCCGGGACAGGGATATACAATGAGCAGTTCTTC.

The sample holds a few counts of this clonotype. The chain employs TRBV6-1 and TRBJ2-1; 10 bases align to TRBD2. CDR1 and CDR2 (germline): MNHNS, SASEGT. This CDR3 is 15 amino acids long. V dropped 6 bases and J dropped 4; count of bases not matched to a gene: 6. CDR3: CASRQAGGEYNEQFF. CDR3 bases: TGTGCCAGCAGACAAGCGGGGGGGGAATACAATGAGCAGTTCTTC.

This clonotype has more than one count but fewer than ten. The V gene is TRBV6-5, the J gene TRBJ2-3, with D possibly TRBD2 on 5 matching bases. Germline values: CDR1 MNHEY, CDR2 SVGAGI. Trimming took off 1 base at V and 15 bases at J, with 11 bases between the two ends. The CDR3 loop spans 11 amino acids. CDR3 loop: CASSYLDSEYF. In nucleotides, the CDR3 is TGTGCCAGCAGTTACTTGGACTCTGAATATTTT.

This chain links TRBV6-1 with TRBJ2-5; unclear D gene. V was shortened by 4 bases and J by 3 bases, with 12 bases between the two germline ends. Germline CDR1 is MNHNS and CDR2 is SASEGT. CDR3 length: 14 residues. CDR3 in amino acids: CASSVIPGEETQYF. CDR3 bases: TGTGCCAGCAGTGTGATTCCAGGAGAAGAGACCCAGTACTTC.

This clonotype has more than one count but fewer than ten. The chain joins TRBV4-1 to TRBJ1-2; 7 nucleotides line up with TRBD1. The germline V gene encodes CDR1 MGHRA and CDR2 YSYEKL. With V trimmed by 1 base and J by 8 bases, 4 bases remained unmatched. The CDR3 extends over 13 amino acids. The CDR3 reads CASSQGTGDGYTF. Here the CDR3 DNA reads TGCGCCAGCAGCCAAGGGACAGGTGACGGCTACACCTTC.

Relative to its sample, this clonotype is medium-sized. The chain is built from TRBV6-1 and TRBJ2-1, with TRBD2 identical over 11 bases. The J call may be wrong; the DNA end is better matched by TRBJ2-7. The germline gives CDR1 MNHNS, CDR2 SASEGT. The CDR3 is 14 residues long. Here the CDR3 DNA reads TGTGCCAGCAGTGAGGTAGCGGGAGGGCTTGAGCAGTACTTC. It specifies CASSEVAGGLEQYF.

This clonotype was observed a single time. V and J are TRBV6-1 and TRBJ2-3; D is undetermined. Trimming shortened V by 3 bases and J by 2 bases, and 15 bases separated the two germline ends. CDR3 length: 16 residues. Germline V gene sequence: CDR1 MNHNS, CDR2 SASEGT. The CDR3: CASSDILLRVTDTQYF. In DNA, the CDR3 is TGTGCCAGCAGTGACATCCTATTACGGGTCACAGATACGCAGTATTTT.

Turning to this clonotype: Mismatch with germline at one junction end may stem from a read error. The chain links TRBV10-3 to TRBJ2-5, with D possibly TRBD2 on 7 matching bases. CDR1 is ENHRY and CDR2 is SYGVKD in the germline V gene. The CDR3 loop spans 15 amino acids. In DNA form, the CDR3 reads TGTGGCGGGGGCCCTGGGGGTAGCTTCCAAGATACCCAGTACTTC. Translating gives CGGGPGGSFQDTQYF.

The CDR3 reads CASSARWDSYEQYF. For the CDR3, the DNA is TGTGCCAGCAGCGCACGGTGGGATTCCTACGAGCAGTACTTC. J is TRBJ2-7 and V is TRBV6-1, with D unclear. Trimming took 6 bases from V and 1 from J, leaving 13 bases between them. Looked up from germline, CDR1 is MNHNS and CDR2 is SASEGT. The CDR3 is 14 residues long.

This chain joins TRBV6-5 and TRBJ2-1; D is possibly TRBD1 or TRBD2 (6 bases each). The DNA matches TRBJ2-5 better at its end, which makes the J call doubtful. Germline assignment: CDR1 MNHEY and CDR2 SVGAGI. The CDR3 contains 15 residues. CDR3 protein: CASSYSRGPQETQYF. Here the CDR3 DNA reads TGTGCCAGCAGTTACTCCCGGGGGCCCCAAGAGACCCAGTACTTC.

This clonotype was counted a few times. This rearrangement joins TRBV6-1 to TRBJ2-1; 8 nucleotides match TRBD1. CDR3 length equals 16 residues. Looked up from germline, CDR1 is MNHNS and CDR2 is SASEGT. J lost 6 bases, V lost 7 bases, and 14 bases had no gene match. Here the CDR3 reads CASTPWRTGRFNEQFF. The DNA of the CDR3 is TGTGCCAGCACCCCCTGGAGGACAGGGCGGTTCAATGAGCAGTTCTTC.

In the case of this clonotype: The missing conserved phenylalanine or tryptophan at the end of this CDR3 makes a read error likely. The chain employs TRBV7-2 and TRBJ1-5; no definite D call. This CDR3 has 13 amino acids. Germline V lookup: CDR1 SGHTA, CDR2 FQGNSA. V lost 0 bases, J lost 4 bases, and 4 bases lay in between. Written as DNA, the CDR3 is TGTGCCAGCAGCTTAGCGATGAATCAGCCCCAGCATTCT. This codes for CASSLAMNQPQHS.

This clonotype was observed many times. The chain has TRBV4-1 and TRBJ2-1, with TRBD2 matching 7 bases. The V and J ends lost 0 bases and 10 bases, in that order; junction bases with no gene match: 9. The CDR3 has 15 residues. In germline, CDR1 is MGHRA, CDR2 YSYEKL. The CDR3 coding sequence is TGCGCCAGCAGCCAAGATTTGGGGGGGATTCGGGAGCAGTTCTTC. Translating gives CASSQDLGGIREQFF.

The V gene is TRBV6-1, the J gene TRBJ2-7; 11 bases are shared with TRBD2. In germline, CDR1 is MNHNS, CDR2 SASEGT. This CDR3 has 15 residues. V lost 6 bases, J lost 1 base, and 5 bases stayed unmatched. This chain's CDR3 is CASRRLAGFSYEQYF. Written as DNA, the CDR3 is TGTGCCAGCAGAAGACTAGCGGGGTTTTCCTACGAGCAGTACTTC.

V and J are TRBV6-5 and TRBJ2-5, with D tentatively TRBD2 (7 bases). V was pared by 2 bases and J by 5 bases, with 12 bases between. The CDR3 is 14 amino acids. Germline CDR1 and CDR2: MNHEY and SVGAGI. The CDR3 DNA follows: TGTGCCAGCAGTTACGGAGGGGGGGGGGAGACCCAGTACTTC. Its protein is CASSYGGGGETQYF.

The gene calls are TRBV4-1 and TRBJ2-5, with D possibly being TRBD1 or TRBD2 (6 bases each). V was clipped by 0 bases and J by 4 bases, with 21 bases between them. The CDR3 has 18 residues. CDR1 is MGHRA, CDR2 YSYEKL, per germline. The CDR3 here is CASSQDTEGGLIPETQYF. The DNA of the CDR3 is TGCGCCAGCAGCCAAGATACGGAGGGGGGATTGATTCCAGAGACCCAGTACTTC.

The J gene is TRBJ2-1, the V gene TRBV6-1; 9 positions match TRBD1. Germline CDR1 and CDR2: MNHNS and SASEGT. The CDR3 is 14 amino acids. With 5 bases clipped from V and 6 bases from J, the junction kept 5 bases outside the gene matches. The CDR3 DNA reads TGTGCCAGCAGTACCCGGGACAGGGCCAATGAGCAGTTCTTC. Protein sequence: CASSTRDRANEQFF.

The chain couples TRBV6-1 to TRBJ2-1; D perhaps matches TRBD2 (5 bases). Judging by the DNA end, TRBJ2-5 fits better; the J call may be wrong. The CDR3 runs 14 residues. CDR1 MNHNS and CDR2 SASEGT come from the germline V gene. The CDR3 protein is CASTRGLEGETQYF. CDR3 nucleotide sequence: TGTGCCAGCACCCGAGGACTCGAGGGAGAGACCCAGTACTTC.

The genes are TRBV4-1 and TRBJ2-2; TRBD2 agrees at 9 bases. V was clipped by 1 base and J by 5 bases; unmatched bases: 8. Per germline, CDR1 MGHRA and CDR2 YSYEKL. The CDR3 contains 17 residues. Here the CDR3 DNA reads TGCGCCAGCAGCCAAGCCCTGACTAGCGGCGATACCGGGGAGCTGTTTTTT. Encoded protein: CASSQALTSGDTGELFF.

CDR3 coding DNA: TGTGCCAGCAGCAAGACAGGGAAAGTGGTTGAAGCTTTCTTT. Translated: CASSKTGKVVEAFF. This chain connects TRBV6-1 to TRBJ1-1, with TRBD1 matching 7 bases. Per germline, CDR1 MNHNS and CDR2 SASEGT. V lost 6 bases and J lost 7; bases outside the gene matches: 11. This CDR3 has 14 amino acids.

V and J are TRBV6-1 and TRBJ2-5; D not resolved. The end of the DNA fits TRBJ2-3 better, so the J call may be wrong. Looked up from germline, CDR1 is MNHNS and CDR2 is SASEGT. The CDR3 spans 11 residues. CDR3 amino acids: CASTLADTQYF. DNA of the CDR3: TGTGCCAGCACCTTAGCAGATACGCAGTATTTT.

The chain has TRBV7-2 and TRBJ2-5; D tentatively reads TRBD1 or TRBD2 (5 bases each). V gave up 2 bases and J gave up 4 bases, with 14 bases separating them. Germline CDR1 and CDR2: SGHTA and FQGNSA. The CDR3 totals 15 residues. The CDR3 coding sequence is TGTGCCAGCAGCTTACAGGGCGGCGGAGGAGAGACCCAGTACTTC. It encodes CASSLQGGGGETQYF.

The chain is built from TRBV10-3 and TRBJ2-1; D is perhaps TRBD2 (7 bases). The better agreement between TRBJ2-7 and the DNA end casts doubt on the J call. The CDR3 runs to 14 residues. Germline lookup yields CDR1 ENHRY and CDR2 SYGVKD. The CDR3 DNA is TGTGCCATCAGAACACAGGGCGGCACGGGAGGGCAGTACTTC. This sequence encodes CAIRTQGGTGGQYF.

This clonotype showed up just a few times. The chain has TRBV9 and TRBJ2-1; possible D gene TRBD2, 6 bases. V was clipped by 0 bases and J by 4 bases, with 20 bases between them. This CDR3 has 18 amino acids. Germline V gene lookup returns CDR1 SGDLS and CDR2 YYNGEE. This CDR3 is CASSVATWRDPKYNEQFF. The CDR3 coding sequence is TGTGCCAGCAGCGTAGCTACTTGGAGGGACCCAAAGTACAATGAGCAGTTCTTC.

The V and J genes are TRBV20-1 and TRBJ2-7; D unresolved. CDR1 and CDR2 from the germline V gene are DFQATT and SNEGSKA (reference sequence). The length of the CDR3 is 16 residues. V lost 3 bases and J 0 bases, leaving 18 bases between the germline ends. The CDR3 protein is CSARALAARTSYEQYF. Written as DNA, the CDR3 is TGCAGTGCTAGGGCCCTGGCGGCCCGCACCTCCTACGAGCAGTACTTC.

The V gene is TRBV6-4, the J gene TRBJ2-5; no reliable D call. This CDR3 is built from 11 residues. CDR1 and CDR2 (germline): MRHNA, SNTAGT. Trimming took 1 base from V and 6 from J, leaving 3 bases between them. The CDR3, as DNA: TGTGCCAGCAGTGACTGTAAGACCCAGTACTTC. As protein: CASSDCKTQYF.

This chain links TRBV20-1 with TRBJ2-5; 7 nucleotides line up with TRBD2. Germline CDR1 reads DFQATT; CDR2 reads SNEGSKA (reference sequence). Losses at the gene ends were 5 bases for V and 5 bases for J; bases not matched to a gene: 17. The CDR3 consists of 16 residues. The DNA for the CDR3 is TGCAGTGCTCCCCCTCCGACAGATGGCGGGGGTGAGACCCAGTACTTC. Encoded protein: CSAPPPTDGGGETQYF.

This clonotype was seen many times. The rearrangement joins TRBV6-5 to TRBJ2-2, with 7 bases identical to TRBD2. This CDR3 contains 15 residues. In germline, CDR1 is MNHEY, CDR2 SVGAGI. J gave up 6 bases and V 4 bases, and 8 bases lay outside the gene matches. CDR3 DNA sequence: TGTGCCAGCAGTTTCGGACTAGAGGTTTCCGGGGAGCTGTTTTTT. Residues: CASSFGLEVSGELFF.